The 18 T cell receptor beta chains listed next were all sequenced from one sample in a study of shared clonotypes between healthy human individuals. Measured with immunoSEQ multiplex PCR; TCRdb has only the in-frame clones, and not every one. The sample lists 640,000 or so clones, approximately 75% occurring once. Material for sequencing was memory CD4+ T cells sorted from blood. Stated subset: CD45RA-negative fraction. The receptors were gathered from a young woman in good health.

The rearrangement links TRBV18 to TRBJ2-3; D unclear. In germline, CDR1 is KGHSH, CDR2 LQKENI. The CDR3 length is 16 residues. V lost 0 bases, J lost 10 bases, and 20 bases lay in between. The CDR3 region is CASSPPSVAPGASQYF. CDR3 in DNA: TGTGCCAGCTCACCACCCTCGGTGGCCCCCGGAGCGTCGCAGTATTTT.

The J gene is TRBJ2-5, the V gene TRBV29-1, with no clear D. From germline, CDR1 is SQVTM and CDR2 ANQGSEA. Trimming pared 7 bases from V and 1 base from J, leaving 13 bases between. This CDR3 has 13 amino acids. The CDR3 reads CSGGGLPQETQYF. DNA of the CDR3: TGCAGCGGAGGTGGGTTACCCCAAGAGACCCAGTACTTC.

The chain recombines TRBV30 with TRBJ2-1; no clear D gene. The ends were cut back, 0 bases at V and 10 bases at J, with 7 bases in the middle. The CDR3 totals 11 residues. The germline gives CDR1 GTSNPN, CDR2 SVGIG (reference sequence). DNA of the CDR3: TGTGCCTGGAGTGTACCAGCGGAGCAGTTCTTC. It encodes CAWSVPAEQFF.

This chain uses TRBV28 with TRBJ2-7; D may be TRBD1 (5 bases). Germline V lookup: CDR1 MDHEN, CDR2 SYDVKM. This CDR3 has 13 amino acids. V lost 8 bases, J lost 5 bases, and 16 bases lay in between. In nucleotides, the CDR3 is TGTGCCAGCGGGATACAGGTTTCGCACGAGCAGTACTTC. Translated, it gives CASGIQVSHEQYF.

The rearrangement uses TRBV28 and TRBJ2-3; 12 bases align to TRBD2. CDR1 MDHEN and CDR2 SYDVKM come from the germline V gene. The V segment lost 4 bases and the J segment 3 bases; nucleotides outside the gene matches: 11. This CDR3 is built from 18 residues. CDR3 sequence reads: CASSSLGTSGFRTDTQYF. CDR3 bases: TGTGCCAGCAGTTCACTCGGGACTAGCGGGTTCCGGACAGATACGCAGTATTTT.

The sample holds one count of this clone. The V call is TRBV5-8, the J call TRBJ2-1; 9 bases fit TRBD2. The CDR3 sequence is 16 residues long. Germline CDR1 SGHTS, CDR2 YDEGEE. V lost 4 bases to trimming and J lost 2 bases; unmatched junction nucleotides: 7. CDR3 DNA: TGTGCCAGCAGCCTGGACCCTAGCGGGACCTACAATGAGCAGTTCTTC. As protein: CASSLDPSGTYNEQFF.

As for this clone: This likely reflects a read error, since a far larger clone is one base away. The sample carries other DNA sequences with the same CDR3. The gene calls are TRBV7-9 and TRBJ2-2; TRBD1 agrees at 9 bases. CDR1 SEHNR and CDR2 FQNEAQ come from the germline V gene (reference sequence). V shed 5 bases, J shed 5 bases, and the junction held 9 bases outside the gene matches. This CDR3 spans 16 amino acids. CDR3 bases: TGTGCCAGCAGCCAGACAGGGGGGTGGGCGACCGGGGAGCTGTTTTTT. Translation: CASSQTGGWATGELFF.

V and J are TRBV10-3 and TRBJ2-7; 7 nucleotides match TRBD2. CDR1 is ENHRY and CDR2 is SYGVKD in the germline V gene. The CDR3 consists of 14 residues. V lost 3 bases, J lost 3 bases, and 5 bases stayed unmatched. The CDR3 DNA is TGTGCCATCAGTGAAGGAGGACTAGGCTACGAGCAGTACTTC. Translating gives CAISEGGLGYEQYF.

V usage is TRBV7-9 and J usage is TRBJ1-3; TRBD1 is a possible D gene (6 bases). The ends were cut back, 5 bases at V and 8 bases at J, with 19 bases in the middle. The CDR3 is 15 amino acids. The germline V gene encodes CDR1 SEHNR and CDR2 FQNEAQ (reference sequence). DNA of the CDR3: TGTGCCAGCAGCCCGGCCCTGACAGGTGGTCACACCATATATTTT. Protein product: CASSPALTGGHTIYF.

The J gene is TRBJ1-5, the V gene TRBV28; TRBD1 aligns across 9 bases. With 5 bases clipped from V and 5 bases from J, the junction kept 7 bases outside the gene matches. Germline CDR1 is MDHEN and CDR2 is SYDVKM. The CDR3 contains 15 residues. The DNA of the CDR3 is TGTGCCAGCAGTACGCCGGGACAGGGATATCAGCCCCAGCATTTT. Translation gives CASSTPGQGYQPQHF. Looking up the rest from reference TRBV28 and TRBJ1-5 gives the full variable domain: DVKVTQSSRYLVKRTGEKVFLECVQDMDHENMFWYRQDPGLGLRLIYFSYDVKMKEKGDIPEGYSVSREKKERFSLILESASTNQTSMYLCASSTPGQGYQPQHFGDGTRLSIL.

The chain recombines TRBV4-1 with TRBJ2-7; 11 bases match TRBD2. This CDR3 has 16 amino acids. V lost 3 bases to trimming and J lost 2 bases; unmatched junction nucleotides: 6. Germline V gene sequence: CDR1 MGHRA, CDR2 YSYEKL. The CDR3 DNA is TGCGCCAGCAGCCAGGAACCGGGACTAGCGGCCTACGAGCAGTACTTC. It encodes CASSQEPGLAAYEQYF.

V and J are TRBV7-2 and TRBJ2-7; 11 nucleotides align to TRBD1. V was clipped by 2 bases and J by 7 bases; unmatched bases: 10. Germline V gives CDR1 SGHTA, CDR2 FQGNSA. This CDR3 contains 16 residues. CDR3 loop: CASSLLSGTGGREQYF. CDR3 coding DNA: TGTGCCAGCAGCTTACTGTCCGGGACAGGGGGTCGGGAGCAGTACTTC. Together with reference TRBV7-2 and TRBJ2-7, the CDR3 gives the full variable domain: GAGVSQSPSNKVTEKGKDVELRCDPISGHTALYWYRQSLGQGLEFLIYFQGNSAPDKSGLPSDRFSAERTGGSVSTLTIQRTQQEDSAVYLCASSLLSGTGGREQYFGPGTRLTVT.

The genes are TRBV27 and TRBJ2-7; 8 bases align to TRBD1. The CDR3 runs to 15 residues. With 2 bases clipped from V and 6 bases from J, the junction kept 9 bases outside the gene matches. CDR1 is MNHEY and CDR2 is SMNVEV in the germline V gene (reference sequence). The CDR3 DNA reads as TGTGCCAGCAGTTTACTGACAGGGGAGTACGTCGAGCAGTACTTC. Protein product: CASSLLTGEYVEQYF.

The chain combines TRBV7-8 with TRBJ1-2; D call uncertain. Trimming left V 5 bases short and J 7 bases short, with 17 bases between. Germline V CDR1 and CDR2: SGHVS, FQNEAQ. CDR3 length equals 14 residues. Here the CDR3 DNA reads TGTGCCAGCAGCGAGCCCTCCAGGATCGGTGGCTACACCTTC. The encoded protein is CASSEPSRIGGYTF.

This clone was seen a single time. The chain has TRBV6-4 and TRBJ2-3, with D perhaps TRBD2 (5 bases). This CDR3 spans 16 amino acids. The germline CDR1 and CDR2 sequences are MRHNA and SNTAGT. V was trimmed by 0 bases and J by 0 bases, leaving 10 bases between them. The CDR3 region is CASSDSGSASTDTQYF. DNA for the CDR3: TGTGCCAGCAGTGACTCGGGGAGCGCTAGCACAGATACGCAGTATTTT.

A note on this clone: This CDR3 is also generated by other DNA sequences in the sample. The chain joins TRBV4-2 to TRBJ1-2; D might be TRBD1 (6 bases). This CDR3 has 15 amino acids. Trimming cost V 3 bases and J 2 bases, with 13 bases left between them. Germline CDR1 and CDR2: LGHNA and YNFKEQ. Written as DNA, the CDR3 is TGTGCCAGCAGCCAGCCTGGACAGAGAAACTATGGCTACACCTTC. This codes for CASSQPGQRNYGYTF.

This rearrangement joins TRBV19 to TRBJ1-2; D is ambiguous. In germline, CDR1 is LNHDA, CDR2 SQIVND (reference sequence). There are 14 residues in the CDR3. Trimming cost V 0 bases and J 1 base, with 6 bases left between them. CDR3 in DNA: TGTGCCAGTAGTATAGAGTTGAGTAACTATGGCTACACCTTC. Protein: CASSIELSNYGYTF.

The chain has TRBV11-2 and TRBJ2-7; no firm D call. The CDR3 loop spans 14 amino acids. Germline V gene sequence: CDR1 SGHAT, CDR2 FQNNGV. V was shortened by 1 base and J by 3 bases, with 10 bases between the two germline ends. CDR3 region: CASSLGLLGYEQYF. CDR3 in DNA: TGTGCCAGCAGCTTAGGGCTACTCGGCTACGAGCAGTACTTC.